These 20 T cell receptor beta chains came from one sample sequenced in a study of monozygotic twins with inflammatory bowel disease. One entry per CDR3 protein, without DNA, is what TCRdb gives after re-calling the 5' RACE reads. The table lists about 300,000 distinct CDR3 sequences. The specimen sequenced was blood. The receptors here all came from a human donor with ulcerative colitis or Crohn's disease, or a healthy co-twin of an affected twin (not recorded which).

V and J are TRBV27 and TRBJ2-2; TCRdb's D gene call, TRBD2, goes unchecked for lack of DNA. The CDR3 totals 16 residues. CDR1 and CDR2 (germline): MNHEY, SMNVEV (reference sequence). The CDR3 reads CASRPGGTLNTGELFF.

V is TRBV12-3 or TRBV12-4 and J is TRBJ2-7. CDR3 length: 14 amino acids. The CDR3 here is CASSFGPSPYEQYF.

V usage is TRBV4-2 and J usage is TRBJ2-7; absent DNA, TCRdb's TRBD2 call cannot be checked. Per germline, CDR1 LGHNA and CDR2 YNFKEQ. CDR3 length: 15 amino acids. The CDR3 protein is CASSQTLTEAHEQYF.

This chain uses TRBV7-7 with TRBJ2-1; no DNA is available, so the TRBD2 call from TCRdb remains unchecked. The CDR3 runs 18 residues. CDR1 is SSHAT and CDR2 is FNYEAQ in the germline V gene (reference sequence). CDR3 loop: CASSLAGTSGGATNEQFF.

V gene TRBV20-1 combines with J gene TRBJ1-1; without DNA, the TCRdb call of TRBD1 cannot be checked. CDR1 is DFQATT, CDR2 SNEGSKA, per germline (reference sequence). The CDR3 has 15 residues. The CDR3 loop is CSARGQGYVNTEAFF.

This rearrangement joins TRBV11-2 to TRBJ2-4. The CDR3 totals 14 residues. Germline V gene data show CDR1 as SGHAT and CDR2 as FQNNGV. The CDR3 region is CASSLPIAKNIQYF. The entire variable domain, with the rest obtained from reference TRBV11-2 and TRBJ2-4, is as follows: EAGVAQSPRYKIIEKRQSVAFWCNPISGHATLYWYQQILGQGPKLLIQFQNNGVVDDSQLPKDRFSAERLKGVDSTLKIQPAKLEDSAVYLCASSLPIAKNIQYFGAGTRLSVL.

V is TRBV6-2 or TRBV6-3 and J is TRBJ2-1. The germline gives CDR1 MNHEY, CDR2 SVGEGT. This CDR3 is 14 amino acids long. The CDR3 protein is CASSYRVPYNEQFF.

CDR3: CATNDRGNQPQHF. V usage is TRBV12-3 or TRBV12-4 and J usage is TRBJ1-5; without DNA, the TCRdb call of TRBD1 cannot be checked. There are 13 residues in the CDR3.

The genes are TRBV2 and TRBJ2-5; TCRdb picks TRBD2, but there is no DNA to check that call. From germline, CDR1 is SNHLY and CDR2 FYNNEI. The length of the CDR3 is 15 residues. The chain's CDR3 is CASSGGTSEQETQYF.

The chain is built from TRBV18 and TRBJ2-5; TCRdb selects TRBD1, and the lack of DNA leaves this call unchecked. Germline CDR1 is KGHSH and CDR2 is LQKENI. The CDR3 is made up of 12 amino acids. CDR3 amino acids: CASSPGGETQYF. Using reference TRBV18 and TRBJ2-5 for the parts outside the CDR3, the full variable domain is NAGVMQNPRHLVRRRGQEARLRCSPMKGHSHVYWYRQLPEEGLKFMVYLQKENIIDESGMPKERFSAEFPKEGPSILRIQQVVRGDSAAYFCASSPGGETQYFGPGTRLLVL.

The chain uses TRBV6-5 and TRBJ2-7. The CDR3 sequence is 12 residues long. CDR1 and CDR2 from the germline V gene are MNHEY and SVGAGI. CDR3 amino acids: CASSQSLYEQYF.

This rearrangement joins TRBV15 to TRBJ2-3; TCRdb lists TRBD1, though no DNA is available to test this call. The germline V gene has CDR1 LNHNV and CDR2 YYDKDF (reference sequence). This CDR3 has 16 amino acids. The CDR3 is CATSRTRQGPVDTQYF.

The rearrangement uses TRBV7-2 and TRBJ1-6; with no DNA, the TCRdb D assignment of TRBD1 cannot be verified. Germline V CDR1 and CDR2: SGHTA, FQGNSA. The CDR3 totals 13 residues. CDR3 protein: CASSWDGNSPLHF.

The chain combines TRBV7-9 with TRBJ2-1. Germline V gene data show CDR1 as SEHNR and CDR2 as FQNEAQ (reference sequence). The CDR3 has 15 amino acids. The CDR3 sequence is CASSYQRSSYNEQFF.

This CDR3 reads CSARVREQRNSPLHF. This rearrangement joins TRBV20-1 to TRBJ1-6; the D call of TRBD1 rests on TCRdb alone, since no DNA is present to check it. The germline gives CDR1 DFQATT, CDR2 SNEGSKA (reference sequence). There are 15 residues in the CDR3.

V is TRBV7-2 and J is TRBJ1-6; TCRdb's assignment of TRBD1 cannot be checked, as there is no DNA. This CDR3 region has 15 residues. Germline CDR1 SGHTA, CDR2 FQGNSA. The CDR3 loop is CASSPKGTVDSPLHF.

The chain joins TRBV10-3 to TRBJ1-1; TCRdb returns TRBD1, unconfirmable since there is no DNA. CDR1 and CDR2 (germline): ENHRY, SYGVKD. This CDR3 is built from 15 residues. The CDR3 region is CAISESLGLEREAFF.

V is TRBV28 and J is TRBJ2-7; without DNA, the TCRdb call of TRBD2 cannot be checked. The CDR3 is 14 amino acids. Germline loops: CDR1 MDHEN, CDR2 SYDVKM. CDR3 residues: CASSLTGPTVEQYF.

This chain links TRBV10-3 with TRBJ1-5; TCRdb gives TRBD1 as the D gene, but with no DNA this cannot be confirmed. Germline lookup yields CDR1 ENHRY and CDR2 SYGVKD. The CDR3 is made up of 13 amino acids. Here the CDR3 reads CAIRTGADQPQHF.

The chain has TRBV12-3 or TRBV12-4 and TRBJ2-5; TCRdb reports TRBD1, a call that lacks DNA to check it against. This CDR3 is 14 amino acids long. Here the CDR3 reads CASSLQGSQETQYF.